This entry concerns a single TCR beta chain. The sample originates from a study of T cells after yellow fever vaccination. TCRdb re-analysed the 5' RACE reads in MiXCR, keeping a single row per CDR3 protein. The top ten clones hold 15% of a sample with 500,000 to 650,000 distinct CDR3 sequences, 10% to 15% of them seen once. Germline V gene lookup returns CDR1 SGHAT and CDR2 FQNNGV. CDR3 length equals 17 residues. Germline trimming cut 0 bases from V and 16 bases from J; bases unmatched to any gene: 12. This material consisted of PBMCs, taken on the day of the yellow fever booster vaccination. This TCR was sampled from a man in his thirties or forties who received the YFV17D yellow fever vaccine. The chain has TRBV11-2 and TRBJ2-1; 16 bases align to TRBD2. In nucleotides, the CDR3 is TGTGCCAGCAGCTTAGATAGCGGCTTGGGGACTAGCGGGAGGGCCTTCTTC. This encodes CASSLDSGLGTSGRAFF.